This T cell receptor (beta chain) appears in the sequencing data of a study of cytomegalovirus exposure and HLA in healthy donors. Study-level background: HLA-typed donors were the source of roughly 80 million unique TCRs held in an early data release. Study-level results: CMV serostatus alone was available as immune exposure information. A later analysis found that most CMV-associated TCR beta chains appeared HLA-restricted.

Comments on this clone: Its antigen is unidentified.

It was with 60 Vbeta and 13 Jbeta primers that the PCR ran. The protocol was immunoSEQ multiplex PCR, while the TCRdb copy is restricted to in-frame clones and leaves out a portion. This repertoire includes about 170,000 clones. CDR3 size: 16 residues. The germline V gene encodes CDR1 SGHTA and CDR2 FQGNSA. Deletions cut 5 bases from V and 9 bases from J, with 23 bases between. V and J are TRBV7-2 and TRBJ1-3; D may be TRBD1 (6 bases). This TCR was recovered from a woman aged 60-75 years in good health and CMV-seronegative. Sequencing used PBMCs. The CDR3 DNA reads TGTGCCAGCAGCCCTCGTCGGGGGGGCCTGGATATCACCATATATTTT. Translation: CASSPRRGGLDITIYF.